These T cell receptor beta chains were read from a single sample in a study of T cells in pancreatic ductal adenocarcinoma. Assay used: immunoSEQ multiplex PCR; TCRdb lists only in-frame clones, some missing. The sample includes about 98,000 clones, 90% to 95% seen only once; the top ten take 3.1%. Specimen: PBMCs. Receptor source: a human donor with pancreatic ductal adenocarcinoma. Both conserved end residues are part of each CDR3. A D gene is named only where the DNA matches it firmly. Some rows have no size entry. The others give once, few or many, or a class for an expanded clone.

TRBV5-1	17	TRBJ1-5	TRBD1	NA	TGCGCCAGCAGCTTGGATCCCCCCGGACAGGGAGATCAGCCCCAGCATTTT	CASSLDPPGQGDQPQHF
TRBV6-1	16	TRBJ1-2	NA	NA	TGTGCCAGCAGTGAAGGAGGCTTGGGGAGCGCCTATGGCTACACCTTC	CASSEGGLGSAYGYTF
TRBV18	17	TRBJ2-4	TRBD1	once	TGTGCCAGCTCACAACGGGACAGGGGTCTAGCCAAAAACATTCAGTACTTC	CASSQRDRGLAKNIQYF
TRBV7-2	14	TRBJ1-2	NA	NA	TGTGCCAGCAGCTTAGATGGCCTTAACTATGGCTACACCTTC	CASSLDGLNYGYTF
TRBV5-1	14	TRBJ2-1	NA	once	TGCGCCAGCAGCTTGGGACAGACGGACAATGAGCAGTTCTTC	CASSLGQTDNEQFF
TRBV9	13	TRBJ2-5	TRBD2	NA	TGTGCCAGCACAAAGACTAGCACTGGGACCCAGTACTTC	CASTKTSTGTQYF
TRBV6-1	14	TRBJ2-5	NA	NA	TGTGCCAGCACCAAACTAGTGTTAGGCGAGACCCAGTACTTC	CASTKLVLGETQYF
TRBV11-2	14	TRBJ2-2	NA	NA	TGTGCCAGCAGCTTAGCTCTCAACACCGGGGAGCTGTTTTTT	CASSLALNTGELFF
TRBV7-9	19	TRBJ2-2	TRBD1	NA	TGTGCCAGCAGCTCCCCACGGACAGGGGGGTTTTTTAACGCCGGGGAGCTGTTTTTT	CASSSPRTGGFFNAGELFF
TRBV5-5	15	TRBJ2-3	TRBD2	NA	TGTGCCAGCAGGGGGGGACTAGCGTACACAGATACGCAGTATTTT	CASRGGLAYTDTQYF
TRBV30	13	TRBJ1-3	NA	NA	TGTGCCTTGTTCCCACAGGGAGGAAACACCATATATTTT	CALFPQGGNTIYF
TRBV9	15	TRBJ2-3	TRBD1	NA	TGTGCCAGCACCTACGAGGGGGCCCCCAGAGATACGCAGTATTTT	CASTYEGAPRDTQYF
TRBV5-1	14	TRBJ2-4	NA	NA	TGCGCGGGGGGGCTTTGTGCCGGGAAAAACATTCAGTACTTC	CAGGLCAGKNIQYF
TRBV29-1	12	TRBJ2-7	TRBD1	NA	TGCAGCGGGACAGGGGAGCACTACGAGCAGTACTTC	CSGTGEHYEQYF
TRBV27	15	TRBJ2-7	TRBD2	NA	TGTGCCAGCAGTTCTCGACTAGCGGGAGGACACGAGCAGTACTTC	CASSSRLAGGHEQYF
TRBV28	16	TRBJ1-1	TRBD1	NA	TGTGCCAGCAGACTGGACAGGGGGCTCTTGGACACTGAAGCTTTCTTT	CASRLDRGLLDTEAFF
TRBV10-3	16	TRBJ2-1	NA	NA	TGTGCCATCAAGCCTGACTACGTCGGCCCCTACAATGAGCAGTTCTTC	CAIKPDYVGPYNEQFF
TRBV5-6	11	TRBJ2-1	NA	NA	TGTGCCAGCAGGTCATACAATGAGCAGTTCTTC	CASRSYNEQFF
TRBV5-1	16	TRBJ2-3	NA	NA	TGCGCCAGCAGCCTGTCCCCGACAGGCTCCACAGATACGCAGTATTTT	CASSLSPTGSTDTQYF
TRBV11-3	13	TRBJ2-5	NA	NA	TGTGCCAGCAGCTTTACCGGGGTAGAGACCCAGTACTTC	CASSFTGVETQYF
TRBV10-3	14	TRBJ1-1	NA	NA	TGTGCCATCAGTGAAGGCAGGGGGAACACTGAAGCTTTCTTT	CAISEGRGNTEAFF
TRBV7-2	14	TRBJ1-1	TRBD1	NA	TGTGCCAGCAGCCCGGGGACAGCGAACACTGAAGCTTTCTTT	CASSPGTANTEAFF
TRBV27	15	TRBJ2-1	TRBD2	NA	TGTGCCAGCAGTCCCCCACTAGCGGGATTGGATGAGCAGTTCTTC	CASSPPLAGLDEQFF
TRBV28	14	TRBJ2-2	NA	NA	TGTGCCAGCAGTACCAACGGAGGGACCGGGGAGCTGTTTTTT	CASSTNGGTGELFF
TRBV7-8	15	TRBJ2-5	NA	NA	TGTGCCAGCAGCTTAGTGGGGCGGGAACAAGAGACCCAGTACTTC	CASSLVGREQETQYF
TRBV7-9	18	TRBJ2-1	TRBD2	NA	TGTGCCAGCAGCCTGACTAGCGGGGGATTGGGCTCCTACAATGAGCAGTTCTTC	CASSLTSGGLGSYNEQFF
TRBV18	14	TRBJ2-2	NA	NA	TGTGCCAGCTCACCACAGAGGAACACCGGGGAGCTGTTTTTT	CASSPQRNTGELFF
TRBV5-4	15	TRBJ2-7	TRBD1	NA	TGTGCCAGCAGCTTGGTTGGCAGGGGGAACTACGAGCAGTACTTC	CASSLVGRGNYEQYF
TRBV19	13	TRBJ2-7	TRBD2	NA	TGTGCCAGTAGTGGACTAGCGGGAGTCGAGCAGTACTTC	CASSGLAGVEQYF
TRBV28	14	TRBJ2-1	TRBD1	NA	TGTGCCAGCAGTTTCGTGGACAGGGGACATGAGCAGTTCTTC	CASSFVDRGHEQFF
TRBV5-8	15	TRBJ2-5	TRBD2	NA	TGTGCCAGCAGCTTGACCAGCGGGAGAGAAGAGACCCAGTACTTC	CASSLTSGREETQYF
TRBV6-1	15	TRBJ2-2	NA	NA	TGTGCCACCTCGAGACAGTCCATAAACACCGGGGAGCTGTTTTTT	CATSRQSINTGELFF
TRBV30	15	TRBJ2-1	TRBD2	NA	TGTGCCTGGAGTGTCGGGACTAGCATGTTCAATGAGCAGTTCTTC	CAWSVGTSMFNEQFF
TRBV4-2	15	TRBJ2-1	TRBD2	NA	TGTGCCAGCAGCCAAGGCGGGAGGAAAAACAATGAGCAGTTCTTC	CASSQGGRKNNEQFF
TRBV5-1	14	TRBJ2-3	NA	NA	TGCGCCAGCAGCTTGGTGGGGCACACAGATACGCAGTATTTT	CASSLVGHTDTQYF
TRBV27	14	TRBJ2-1	NA	NA	TGTGCCAGCAGTTCGGGTAGCTCCTACAATGAGCAGTTCTTC	CASSSGSSYNEQFF
TRBV18	14	TRBJ1-4	NA	NA	TGTGCCAGCCGCCCCTCGGAGACTAATGAAAAACTGTTTTTT	CASRPSETNEKLFF
TRBV4-2	15	TRBJ2-7	NA	NA	TGTGCCAGCAGCCATGGGGCCCCCTCCTCCTACGAGCAGTACTTC	CASSHGAPSSYEQYF
TRBV5-1	18	TRBJ2-3	NA	NA	TGCGCCAGCAGCTTGAGGCCCCTTCCTAGCCAAGATACGCGGACGCAGTATTTT	CASSLRPLPSQDTRTQYF
TRBV19	13	TRBJ2-7	NA	NA	TGTGCCAGTAGTTCGCTTAAGGGAGGAGAGCAGTACTTC	CASSSLKGGEQYF
TRBV5-8	18	TRBJ2-1	TRBD1	NA	TGTGCCAGCAGTAAGAAAATATTCGGGACAGGGTACTACAATGAGCAGTTCTTC	CASSKKIFGTGYYNEQFF
TRBV30	17	TRBJ2-2	TRBD2	NA	TGTGCCTGGAGTGTACTCTTAGCGGGAGTGAACACCGGGGAGCTGTTTTTT	CAWSVLLAGVNTGELFF
TRBV28	12	TRBJ2-7	NA	NA	TGTGCCAGCAGTTTTTCCGGCTACGAGCAGTACTTC	CASSFSGYEQYF
TRBV4-2	16	TRBJ2-7	NA	NA	TGTGCCAGCAGCCAAGATAGCGGCGGAACCACCTACGAGCAGTACTTC	CASSQDSGGTTYEQYF
TRBV19	18	TRBJ1-5	TRBD1	NA	TGTGCCAGTAGTATTTCGCCACCGGACAGGAATAGCAATCAGCCCCAGCATTTT	CASSISPPDRNSNQPQHF